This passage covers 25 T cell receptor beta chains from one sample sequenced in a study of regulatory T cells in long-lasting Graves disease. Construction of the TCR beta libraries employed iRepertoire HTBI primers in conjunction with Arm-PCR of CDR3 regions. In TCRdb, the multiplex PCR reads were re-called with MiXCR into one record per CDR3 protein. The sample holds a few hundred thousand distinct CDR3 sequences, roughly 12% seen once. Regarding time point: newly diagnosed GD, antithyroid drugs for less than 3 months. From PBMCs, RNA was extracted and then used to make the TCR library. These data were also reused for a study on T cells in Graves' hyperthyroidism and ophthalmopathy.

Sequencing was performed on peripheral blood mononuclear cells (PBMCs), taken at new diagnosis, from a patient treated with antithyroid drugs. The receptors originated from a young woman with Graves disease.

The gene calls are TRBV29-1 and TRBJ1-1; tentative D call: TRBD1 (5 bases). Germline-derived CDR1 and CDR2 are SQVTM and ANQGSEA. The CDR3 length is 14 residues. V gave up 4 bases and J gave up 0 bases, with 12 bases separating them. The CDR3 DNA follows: TGCAGCGTTGTCCGGCGGGGGATGAACACTGAAGCTTTCTTT. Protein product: CSVVRRGMNTEAFF.

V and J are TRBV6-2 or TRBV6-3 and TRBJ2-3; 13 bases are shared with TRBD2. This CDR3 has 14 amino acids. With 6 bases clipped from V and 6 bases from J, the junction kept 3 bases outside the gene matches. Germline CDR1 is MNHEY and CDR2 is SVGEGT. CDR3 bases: TGTGCCAGCAGATGGACTAGCGGGAGTGATACGCAGTATTTT. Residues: CASRWTSGSDTQYF.

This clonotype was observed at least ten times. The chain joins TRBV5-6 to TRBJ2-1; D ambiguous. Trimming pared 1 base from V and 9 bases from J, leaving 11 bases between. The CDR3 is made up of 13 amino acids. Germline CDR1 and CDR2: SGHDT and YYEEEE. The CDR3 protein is CASSLTITGEQFF. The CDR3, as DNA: TGTGCCAGCAGCTTGACTATTACCGGTGAGCAGTTCTTC.

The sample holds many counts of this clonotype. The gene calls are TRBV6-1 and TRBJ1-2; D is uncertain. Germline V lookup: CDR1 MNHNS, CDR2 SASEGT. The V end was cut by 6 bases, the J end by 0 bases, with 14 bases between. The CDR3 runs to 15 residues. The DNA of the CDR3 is TGTGCCAGCAGCTCTCCCAAGGACTCTAACTATGGCTACACCTTC. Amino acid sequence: CASSSPKDSNYGYTF.

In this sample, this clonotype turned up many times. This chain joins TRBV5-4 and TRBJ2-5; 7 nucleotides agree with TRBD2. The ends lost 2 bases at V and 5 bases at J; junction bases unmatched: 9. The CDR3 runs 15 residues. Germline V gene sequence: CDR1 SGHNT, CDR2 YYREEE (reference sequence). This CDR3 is CASSFRTGREETQYF. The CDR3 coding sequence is TGTGCCAGCAGCTTCAGAACTGGGAGGGAGGAGACCCAGTACTTC.

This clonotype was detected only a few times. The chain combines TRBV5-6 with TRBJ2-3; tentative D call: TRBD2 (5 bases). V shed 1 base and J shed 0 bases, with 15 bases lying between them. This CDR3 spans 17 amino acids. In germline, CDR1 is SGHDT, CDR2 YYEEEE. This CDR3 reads CASSLMAWRASTDTQYF. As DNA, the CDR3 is TGTGCCAGCAGCTTGATGGCCTGGCGGGCGAGCACAGATACGCAGTATTTT.

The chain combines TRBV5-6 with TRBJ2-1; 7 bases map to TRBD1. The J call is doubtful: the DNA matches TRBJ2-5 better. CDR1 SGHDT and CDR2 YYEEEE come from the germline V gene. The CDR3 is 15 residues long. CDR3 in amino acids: CASSFPRGQKETQYF. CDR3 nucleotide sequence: TGTGCCAGCAGCTTTCCGAGGGGACAGAAGGAGACCCAGTACTTC.

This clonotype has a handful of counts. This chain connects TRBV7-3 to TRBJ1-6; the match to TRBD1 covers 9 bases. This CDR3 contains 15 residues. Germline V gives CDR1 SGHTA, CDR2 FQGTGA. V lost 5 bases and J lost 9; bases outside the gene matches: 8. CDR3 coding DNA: TGTGCCAGCAGCCAATTTGGACAGGGGATTTCACCCCTCCACTTT. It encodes CASSQFGQGISPLHF.

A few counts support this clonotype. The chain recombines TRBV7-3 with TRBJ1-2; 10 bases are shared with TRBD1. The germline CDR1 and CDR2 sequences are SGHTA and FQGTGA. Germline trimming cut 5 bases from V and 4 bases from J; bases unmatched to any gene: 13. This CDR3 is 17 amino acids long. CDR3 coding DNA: TGTGCCAGCAGCCCCTCAGGGACAGGGGTCCTTTTCTATGGCTACACCTTC. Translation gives CASSPSGTGVLFYGYTF.

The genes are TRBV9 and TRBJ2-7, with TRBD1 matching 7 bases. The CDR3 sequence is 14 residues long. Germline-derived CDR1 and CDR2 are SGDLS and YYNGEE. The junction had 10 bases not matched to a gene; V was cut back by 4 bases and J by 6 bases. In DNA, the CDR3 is TGTGCCAGCAGCTCCCAAGGGGACAGCCCCGAGCAGTACTTC. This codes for CASSSQGDSPEQYF.

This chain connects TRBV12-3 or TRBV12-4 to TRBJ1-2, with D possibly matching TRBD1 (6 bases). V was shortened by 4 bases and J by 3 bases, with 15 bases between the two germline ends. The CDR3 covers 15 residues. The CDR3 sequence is CASSYQQGLYYGYTF. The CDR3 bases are TGTGCCAGCAGTTACCAACAGGGATTGTACTATGGCTACACCTTC.

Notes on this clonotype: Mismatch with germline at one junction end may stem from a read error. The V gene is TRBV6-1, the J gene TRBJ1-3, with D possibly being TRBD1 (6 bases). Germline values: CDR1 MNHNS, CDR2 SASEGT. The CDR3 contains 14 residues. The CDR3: CATWGQRLENAIYF. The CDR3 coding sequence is TGTGCCACCTGGGGACAAAGATTAGAAAACGCCATATATTTT.

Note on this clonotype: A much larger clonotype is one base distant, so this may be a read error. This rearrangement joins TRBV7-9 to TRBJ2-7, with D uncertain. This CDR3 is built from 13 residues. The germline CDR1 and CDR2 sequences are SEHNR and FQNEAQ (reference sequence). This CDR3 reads CASTSWTSHELYF. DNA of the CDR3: TGTGCCAGCACGAGTTGGACGTCCCACGAGCTGTACTTC.

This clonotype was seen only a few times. CDR3 in DNA: TGTGCCAGCAGTTTGATCGGTTCTGGGGCCAACGTCCTGACTTTC. Its translation is CASSLIGSGANVLTF. The rearrangement uses TRBV27 and TRBJ2-6; D not certain. There are 15 residues in the CDR3. Germline CDR1 and CDR2: MNHEY and SMNVEV (reference sequence). The ends were cut back, 3 bases at V and 1 base at J, with 7 bases in the middle.

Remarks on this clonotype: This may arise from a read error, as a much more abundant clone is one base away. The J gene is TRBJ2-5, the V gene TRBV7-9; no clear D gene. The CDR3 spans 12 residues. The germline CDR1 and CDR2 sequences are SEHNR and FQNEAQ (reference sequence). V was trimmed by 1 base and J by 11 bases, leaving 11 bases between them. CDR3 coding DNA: TGTGCCAGCAGCTTAGGACCGGTTGAGCAGTACTTC. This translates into CASSLGPVEQYF.

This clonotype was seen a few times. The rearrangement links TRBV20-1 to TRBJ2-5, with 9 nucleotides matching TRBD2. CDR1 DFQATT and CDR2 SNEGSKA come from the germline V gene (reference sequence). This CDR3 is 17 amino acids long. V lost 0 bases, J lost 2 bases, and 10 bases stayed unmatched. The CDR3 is CSARDSWREGIQETQYF. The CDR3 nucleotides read TGCAGTGCTAGAGATTCATGGCGGGAGGGGATACAAGAGACCCAGTACTTC.

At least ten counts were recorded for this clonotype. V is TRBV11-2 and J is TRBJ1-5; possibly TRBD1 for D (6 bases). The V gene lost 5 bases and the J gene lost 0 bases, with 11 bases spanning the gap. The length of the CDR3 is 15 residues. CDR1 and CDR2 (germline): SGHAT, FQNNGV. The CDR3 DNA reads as TGTGCCAGCAGCCGCACAGGGAATAGCAATCAGCCCCAGCATTTT. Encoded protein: CASSRTGNSNQPQHF.

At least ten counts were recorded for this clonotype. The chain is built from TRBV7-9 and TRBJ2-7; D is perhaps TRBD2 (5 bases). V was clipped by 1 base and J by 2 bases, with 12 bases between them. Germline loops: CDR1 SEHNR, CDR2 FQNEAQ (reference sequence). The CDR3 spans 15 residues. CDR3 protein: CASSLGAGVTYEQYF. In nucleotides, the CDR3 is TGTGCCAGCAGCTTAGGCGCGGGCGTCACCTACGAGCAGTACTTC.

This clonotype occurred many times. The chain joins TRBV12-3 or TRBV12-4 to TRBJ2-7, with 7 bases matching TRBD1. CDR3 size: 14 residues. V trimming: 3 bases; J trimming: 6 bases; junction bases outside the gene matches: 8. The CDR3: CASSFSLGGAEQYF. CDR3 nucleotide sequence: TGTGCCAGCAGTTTTTCTTTAGGGGGCGCCGAGCAGTACTTC.

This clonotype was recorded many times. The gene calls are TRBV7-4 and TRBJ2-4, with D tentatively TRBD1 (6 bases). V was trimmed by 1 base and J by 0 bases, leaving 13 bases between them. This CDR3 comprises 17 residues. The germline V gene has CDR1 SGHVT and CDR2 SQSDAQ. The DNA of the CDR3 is TGTGCCAGCAGCTTAGGCGTGGGGGCTCTAGCCAAAAACATTCAGTACTTC. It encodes CASSLGVGALAKNIQYF.

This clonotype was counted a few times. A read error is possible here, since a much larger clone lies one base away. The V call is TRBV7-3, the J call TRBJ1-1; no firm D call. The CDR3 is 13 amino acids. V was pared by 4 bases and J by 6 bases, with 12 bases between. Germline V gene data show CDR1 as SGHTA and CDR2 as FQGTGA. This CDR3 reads CASSSTGGAEAFF. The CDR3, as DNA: TGTGCCAGCAGCTCCACCGGCGGAGCTGAAGCTTTCTTT.

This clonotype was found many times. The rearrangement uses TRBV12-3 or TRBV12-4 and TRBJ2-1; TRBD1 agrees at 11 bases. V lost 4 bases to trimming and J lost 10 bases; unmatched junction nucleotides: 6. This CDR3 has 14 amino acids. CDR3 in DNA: TGTGCCAGCAGTTGGGACAGGGGGGCGCCCGAGCAGTTCTTC. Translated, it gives CASSWDRGAPEQFF.

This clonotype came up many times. The CDR3 is CASSLEQYNEQFF. CDR3 bases: TGTGCCAGCAGTTTAGAACAGTACAATGAGCAGTTCTTC. The chain uses TRBV28 and TRBJ2-1; D not resolved. Germline loops: CDR1 MDHEN, CDR2 SYDVKM. This CDR3 has 13 amino acids. Between the trimmed V and J ends, which lost 2 bases and 4 bases, there was a span of 6 bases.

This CDR3 is CASSWRTGGRWRTDTQYF. CDR3 nucleotides: TGTGCCAGCAGTTGGAGGACAGGGGGGAGATGGAGGACAGATACGCAGTATTTT. This sequence joins TRBV7-2 and TRBJ2-3; 10 positions match TRBD1. The germline V gene has CDR1 SGHTA and CDR2 FQGNSA. Trimming cost V 6 bases and J 3 bases; bases outside gene matches: 15. The CDR3 length is 18 residues.

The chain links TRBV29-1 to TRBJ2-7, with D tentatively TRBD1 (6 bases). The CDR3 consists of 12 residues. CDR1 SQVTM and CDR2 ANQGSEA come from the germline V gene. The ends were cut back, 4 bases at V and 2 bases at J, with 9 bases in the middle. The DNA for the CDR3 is TGCAGCGTTGGGTACAGGGCCTACGAGCAGTACTTC. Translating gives CSVGYRAYEQYF.